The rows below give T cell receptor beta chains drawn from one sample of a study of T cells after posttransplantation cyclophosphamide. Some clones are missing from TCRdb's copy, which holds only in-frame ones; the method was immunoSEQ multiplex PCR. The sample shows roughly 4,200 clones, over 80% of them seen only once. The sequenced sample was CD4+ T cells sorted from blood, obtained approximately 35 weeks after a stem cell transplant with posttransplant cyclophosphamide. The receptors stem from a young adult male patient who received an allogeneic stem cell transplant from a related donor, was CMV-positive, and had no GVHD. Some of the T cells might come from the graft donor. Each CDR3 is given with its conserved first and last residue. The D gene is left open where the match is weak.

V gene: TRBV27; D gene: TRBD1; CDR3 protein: CASSLMGQGDTEAFF
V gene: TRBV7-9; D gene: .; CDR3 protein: CASSPRSAGNQQFF
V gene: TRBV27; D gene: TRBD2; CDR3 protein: CASSSGLAGVEQYF
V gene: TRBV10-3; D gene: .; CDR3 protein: CAISDTGGGWGYEQYF
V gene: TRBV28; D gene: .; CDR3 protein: CASTTTLETQYF
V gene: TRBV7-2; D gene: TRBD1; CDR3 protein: CASSLVGQGAGNIQYF
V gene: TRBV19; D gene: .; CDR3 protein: CASSRSVGSNQPQHF
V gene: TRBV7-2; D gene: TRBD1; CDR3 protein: CASSPLAGTGTANEQFF
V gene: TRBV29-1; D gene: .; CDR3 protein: CSVRPTASYEQYF
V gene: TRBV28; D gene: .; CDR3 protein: CASRSQGPRSYNEQFF
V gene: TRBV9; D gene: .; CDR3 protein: CASSGADSSYNEQFF
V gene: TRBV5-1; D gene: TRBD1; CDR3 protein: CASSFTGGKYGYTF
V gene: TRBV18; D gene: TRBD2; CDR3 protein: CASTGGSYNEQFF
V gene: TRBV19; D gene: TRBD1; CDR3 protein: CASNPRGPTAPEKLFF
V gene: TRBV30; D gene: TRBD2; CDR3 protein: CAWKGAGVVNEQYF
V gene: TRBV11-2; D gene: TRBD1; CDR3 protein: CASSFHRTGPEQYF
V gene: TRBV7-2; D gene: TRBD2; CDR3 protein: CASSLTAGADTQYF
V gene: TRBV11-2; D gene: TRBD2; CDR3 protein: CASSLGGGTDTQYF
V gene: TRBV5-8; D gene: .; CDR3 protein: CASMLNGSPLHF
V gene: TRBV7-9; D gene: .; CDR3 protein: CASSPYNEQFF
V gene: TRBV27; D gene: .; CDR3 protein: CASSEGFYNSPLHF
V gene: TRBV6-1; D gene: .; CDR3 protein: CASSETSTRGAKNIQYF
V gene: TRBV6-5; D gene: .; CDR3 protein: CASSYFLGHGETQYF
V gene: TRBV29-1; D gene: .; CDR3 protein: CSVAVGGLEETQYF
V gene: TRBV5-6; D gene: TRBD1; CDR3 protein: CASSKGQRNQPQHF
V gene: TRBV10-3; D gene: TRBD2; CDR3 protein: CAIRGGSSYEQYF
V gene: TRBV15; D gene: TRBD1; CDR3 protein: CATSITLTGVTEAFF
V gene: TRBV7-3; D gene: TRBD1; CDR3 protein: CASGQGNTGELFF
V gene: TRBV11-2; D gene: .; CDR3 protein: CASSLDLSATGSDTQYF
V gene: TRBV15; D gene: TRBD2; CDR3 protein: CATSSRRGAKRGTQYF
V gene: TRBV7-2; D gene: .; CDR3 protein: CASSLAGIGNQPQHF
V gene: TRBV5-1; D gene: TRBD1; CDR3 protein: CASRAPGQGHEQFF